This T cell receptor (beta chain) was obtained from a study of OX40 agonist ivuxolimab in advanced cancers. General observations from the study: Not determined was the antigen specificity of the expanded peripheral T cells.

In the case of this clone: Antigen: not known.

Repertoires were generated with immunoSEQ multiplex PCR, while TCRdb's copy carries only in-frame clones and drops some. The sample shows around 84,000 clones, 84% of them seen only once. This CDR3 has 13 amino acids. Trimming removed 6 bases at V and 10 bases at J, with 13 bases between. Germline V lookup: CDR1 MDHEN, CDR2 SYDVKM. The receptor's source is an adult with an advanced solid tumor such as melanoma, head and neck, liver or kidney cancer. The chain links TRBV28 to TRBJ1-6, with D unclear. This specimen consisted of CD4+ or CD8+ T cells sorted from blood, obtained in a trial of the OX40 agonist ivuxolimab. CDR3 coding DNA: TGTGCCAGCAGACCAGCACCCCCCTCACCCCTCCACTTT. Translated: CASRPAPPSPLHF.